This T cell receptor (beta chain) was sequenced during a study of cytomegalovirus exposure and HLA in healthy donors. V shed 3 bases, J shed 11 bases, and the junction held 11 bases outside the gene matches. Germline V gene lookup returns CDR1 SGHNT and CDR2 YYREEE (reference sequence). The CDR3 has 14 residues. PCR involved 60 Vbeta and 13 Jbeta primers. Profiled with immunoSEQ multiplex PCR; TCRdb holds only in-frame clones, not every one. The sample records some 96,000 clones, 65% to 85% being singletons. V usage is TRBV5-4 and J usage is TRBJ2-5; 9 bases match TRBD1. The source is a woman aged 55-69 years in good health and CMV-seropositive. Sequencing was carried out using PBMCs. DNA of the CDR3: TGTGCCAGCAGCTCCCACAGGGGGCTCGGAGAGCAGTACTTC. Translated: CASSSHRGLGEQYF.